These 20 T cell receptor beta chains were sequenced from one sample in a study of early T cells in non-severe SARS-CoV-2 infection. TCRdb re-called the 5' RACE reads with MiXCR, one entry per CDR3 protein. The table includes 65,000 to 70,000 distinct CDR3 sequences, 10% to 15% detected once. Sequenced sample: whole blood. These receptors were taken from an adult who was a healthcare worker with PCR-confirmed SARS-CoV-2 infection or an uninfected control (not recorded which).

J is TRBJ1-4 and V is TRBV6-2 or TRBV6-3; D is unclear. V gave up 5 bases and J gave up 12 bases, with 10 bases separating them. CDR3 length: 11 amino acids. Germline V CDR1 and CDR2: MNHEY, SVGEGT. CDR3 residues: CASSPGPQLFF. The DNA of the CDR3 is TGTGCCAGCAGTCCCGGGCCCCAACTGTTTTTT.

There are many counts of this clonotype. The chain uses TRBV24-1 and TRBJ2-5, with TRBD1 matching 7 bases. The germline V gene has CDR1 KGHDR and CDR2 SFDVKD. The CDR3 covers 18 residues. Losses at the gene ends were 3 bases for V and 4 bases for J; bases not matched to a gene: 16. The CDR3 is CATSDPQDRVGARETQYF. In DNA, the CDR3 is TGTGCCACCAGTGATCCCCAAGACAGGGTTGGAGCTCGAGAGACCCAGTACTTC.

This clonotype was counted only a few times. V gene TRBV5-6 combines with J gene TRBJ1-1; D is possibly TRBD1 (5 bases). Germline V lookup: CDR1 SGHDT, CDR2 YYEEEE. With 0 bases removed from V and 0 bases from J, the gap between germline ends came to 21 bases. The CDR3 spans 19 residues. CDR3 region: CASSLEYRRLQGLNTEAFF. The CDR3 bases are TGTGCCAGCAGCTTGGAATACCGAAGACTCCAGGGTTTGAACACTGAAGCTTTCTTT.

This clonotype was observed many times. The V and J genes are TRBV11-2 and TRBJ2-6, with 9 nucleotides matching TRBD1. V shed 4 bases and J 0 bases; nucleotides not matched to a gene: 10. The V gene's germline CDR1 is SGHAT and CDR2 FQNNGV. CDR3 length equals 19 residues. Here the CDR3 DNA reads TGTGCCAGCAGCTCCTTTACAGGGGGCTCGAGCTCTGGGGCCAACGTCCTGACTTTC. Translated: CASSSFTGGSSSGANVLTF.

The V and J genes are TRBV18 and TRBJ2-2; the D call may be TRBD1 or TRBD2 (5 bases each). Trimming cost V 3 bases and J 4 bases, with 15 bases left between them. Germline CDR1 KGHSH, CDR2 LQKENI. The CDR3 sequence is 16 residues long. Here the CDR3 reads CASSPSAGSPTGELFF. CDR3 bases: TGTGCCAGCTCACCGTCGGCAGGGAGTCCCACCGGGGAGCTGTTTTTT.

This chain joins TRBV5-1 and TRBJ1-2, with D unclear. The germline V gene has CDR1 SGHRS and CDR2 YFSETQ. Trimming stripped 0 bases from V and 4 bases from J, with 10 bases between. This CDR3 contains 14 residues. The CDR3 sequence: CASSLGGSIYGYTF. The CDR3 DNA sequence: TGCGCCAGCAGCTTGGGCGGATCGATCTATGGCTACACCTTC.

This clonotype was counted many times. The chain joins TRBV28 to TRBJ2-3; 10 positions agree with TRBD2. With V trimmed by 3 bases and J by 2 bases, 8 bases remained unmatched. In germline, CDR1 is MDHEN, CDR2 SYDVKM. This CDR3 has 17 residues. This CDR3 reads CASSFLSSGGDTDTQYF. In nucleotides, the CDR3 is TGTGCCAGCAGTTTCTTATCAAGCGGGGGGGACACAGATACGCAGTATTTT. The variable domain in full, completed from reference TRBV28 and TRBJ2-3, reads DVKVTQSSRYLVKRTGEKVFLECVQDMDHENMFWYRQDPGLGLRLIYFSYDVKMKEKGDIPEGYSVSREKKERFSLILESASTNQTSMYLCASSFLSSGGDTDTQYFGPGTRLTVL.

J is TRBJ2-1 and V is TRBV11-2; maybe TRBD1 (6 bases). V lost 7 bases to trimming and J lost 8 bases, with 9 bases between them. Germline CDR1 reads SGHAT; CDR2 reads FQNNGV. The CDR3 length is 11 residues. CDR3 amino acids: CASTGVHEQFF. For the CDR3, the DNA is TGTGCCAGCACAGGGGTGCATGAGCAGTTCTTC.

The chain recombines TRBV7-9 with TRBJ2-3; D is unclear. Germline CDR1 reads SEHNR; CDR2 reads FQNEAQ (reference sequence). This CDR3 has 15 amino acids. V was clipped by 1 base and J by 4 bases, with 12 bases between them. This CDR3 reads CASSLDSSFADTQYF. The CDR3, as DNA: TGTGCCAGCAGCTTAGATTCGAGCTTCGCAGATACGCAGTATTTT.

About this clonotype itself: It may be a read error: a sequence one base away is much more abundant. The chain joins TRBV9 to TRBJ1-4; D is perhaps TRBD1 (6 bases). Germline CDR1 reads SGDLS; CDR2 reads YYNGEE. CDR3 length: 15 residues. Here the CDR3 reads CANSTQDSSNEKLFF. The CDR3 DNA reads as TGTGCCAACAGCACTCAGGACAGCTCTAATGAAAAACTGTTTTTT.

This clonotype was counted at least ten times. The V gene is TRBV7-2, the J gene TRBJ1-2; D uncertain. The CDR3 is 14 residues long. Germline CDR1 SGHTA, CDR2 FQGNSA. The V and J ends lost 7 bases and 0 bases respectively, with 12 bases between them. For the CDR3, the DNA is TGTGCCAGCACCCCGACACCAGCTAACTATGGCTACACCTTC. Translating gives CASTPTPANYGYTF.

The chain uses TRBV10-2 and TRBJ2-7; weak D call: TRBD1 (6 bases). V was cut by 5 bases and J by 5 bases, with 10 bases left in between. Germline lookup yields CDR1 WSHSY and CDR2 SAAADI. CDR3 length: 12 residues. CDR3 amino acids: CASSWDMNEQYF. The CDR3, as DNA: TGCGCCAGCAGTTGGGACATGAACGAGCAGTACTTC.

The chain has TRBV9 and TRBJ2-1, with D perhaps matching TRBD1 (6 bases). The CDR3 contains 18 residues. Germline assignment: CDR1 SGDLS and CDR2 YYNGEE. Trimming took 4 bases from V and 4 from J, leaving 24 bases between them. In DNA form, the CDR3 reads TGTGCCAGCAGCTTAATGGGGTGGACTCAGAGGGGGTACAATGAGCAGTTCTTC. It is translated as CASSLMGWTQRGYNEQFF.

Ten or more counts support this clonotype. The chain couples TRBV2 to TRBJ2-3; D unclear. This CDR3 has 13 residues. CDR1 and CDR2 (germline): SNHLY, FYNNEI. With 6 bases removed from V and 0 bases from J, the gap between germline ends came to 7 bases. CDR3 residues: CASSWGSTDTQYF. In DNA form, the CDR3 reads TGTGCCAGCAGCTGGGGAAGCACAGATACGCAGTATTTT. The full variable domain, in which reference TRBV2 and TRBJ2-3 provide the parts outside the CDR3, is EPEVTQTPSHQVTQMGQEVILRCVPISNHLYFYWYRQILGQKVEFLVSFYNNEISEKSEIFDDQFSVERPDGSNFTLKIRSTKLEDSAMYFCASSWGSTDTQYFGPGTRLTVL.

Only a few counts were recorded for this clonotype. The chain recombines TRBV27 with TRBJ2-1, with D perhaps being TRBD1 or TRBD2 (5 bases each). Germline V CDR1 and CDR2: MNHEY, SMNVEV (reference sequence). Trimming cost V 8 bases and J 1 base, with 15 bases left between them. The CDR3 totals 15 residues. The CDR3 sequence: CASWGSNPSYNEQFF. The CDR3 bases are TGTGCCAGCTGGGGGTCGAACCCGTCCTACAATGAGCAGTTCTTC.

The table lists this clonotype with a few counts. The gene calls are TRBV7-2 and TRBJ2-1; D unresolved. CDR1 is SGHTA, CDR2 FQGNSA, per germline. The V end lost 2 bases, the J end lost 8 bases, and 4 bases lay between the germline ends. CDR3 length equals 11 residues. This chain's CDR3 is CASSLYDEQFF. The DNA of the CDR3 is TGTGCCAGCAGCTTATATGATGAGCAGTTCTTC.

Only a few counts were recorded for this clonotype. This chain uses TRBV29-1 with TRBJ2-1; D gene uncertain. V lost 7 bases and J lost 5, with 6 bases in between. Germline V gives CDR1 SQVTM, CDR2 ANQGSEA. CDR3 length: 10 residues. The CDR3 DNA is TGCAGCGGTATGAACAATGAGCAGTTCTTC. This encodes CSGMNNEQFF.

V gene TRBV29-1 combines with J gene TRBJ1-2; D remains unclear. Germline CDR1 is SQVTM and CDR2 is ANQGSEA. This CDR3 has 13 residues. Trimming removed 1 base at V and 8 bases at J, with 14 bases between. CDR3 bases: TGCAGCGTTGAAGGGGCAGACGAAGGAGGCTACACCTTC. Its protein is CSVEGADEGGYTF. The entire variable domain, with the rest obtained from reference TRBV29-1 and TRBJ1-2, is as follows: SAVISQKPSRDICQRGTSLTIQCQVDSQVTMMFWYRQQPGQSLTLIATANQGSEATYESGFVIDKFPISRPNLTFSTLTVSNMSPEDSSIYLCSVEGADEGGYTFGSGTRLTVV.

This clonotype was seen at least ten times. The chain recombines TRBV7-2 with TRBJ2-5, with no clear D. This CDR3 comprises 11 residues. The germline gives CDR1 SGHTA, CDR2 FQGNSA. V was pared by 10 bases and J by 4 bases, with 10 bases between. CDR3 loop: CATGSRETQYF. DNA of the CDR3: TGTGCCACCGGTTCTCGAGAGACCCAGTACTTC.

The J gene is TRBJ1-5, the V gene TRBV5-3; no clear D gene. Being an ORF, TRBV5-3 has a function that is uncertain. V was cut by 0 bases and J by 8 bases, with 3 bases left in between. This CDR3 has 11 amino acids. DNA for the CDR3: TGTGCCAGAAGCTTGGGGGAGCCCCAGCATTTT. Translated, it gives CARSLGEPQHF.